The following is a TCR beta chain sequence with its context. This entry comes from a study of blood T cell repertoires in COVID-19. The data were produced by immunoSEQ multiplex PCR, yet TCRdb's version contains in-frame clones alone and is incomplete. This sample has 200,000 to 250,000 clones, with roughly 86% found just once. Trimming took off 6 bases at V and 6 bases at J, with 15 bases between the two ends. Germline V gene sequence: CDR1 MNHEY, CDR2 SMNVEV (reference sequence). The CDR3 sequence is 14 residues long. The V call is TRBV27, the J call TRBJ2-1, with TRBD2 as a possible D gene (5 bases). The sequencing sample was made of peripheral blood. The sequence was collected from a woman aged 55 to 70 with acute or convalescent COVID-19. The CDR3 region has the DNA TGTGCCAGCAGCCTTCTAGGGAGCGGCAATGAGCAGTTCTTC. Its protein product is CASSLLGSGNEQFF.